The entry that follows covers one TCR beta chain sequence. Its antigen remains unknown. A multiplex PCR was run with 60 Vbeta primers and 13 Jbeta primers. The protocol was immunoSEQ multiplex PCR, while the TCRdb copy is restricted to in-frame clones and leaves out a portion. This table holds about 170,000 clones, 65% to 90% found once. The sample comes from a study of cytomegalovirus exposure and HLA in healthy donors. Study details: About 85 million unique TCRs from HLA-typed donors were held in an early release of data. Overall study findings and caveats: The CMV antigen specificity of a few CMV-associated chains was confirmed through in vitro analysis. A later analysis linked a missense variant in DCLRE1C to the trimming of TCR beta V and J genes.

Germline CDR1 reads SNHLY; CDR2 reads FYNNEI. The CDR3 sequence is 14 residues long. With V trimmed by 6 bases and J by 2 bases, 5 bases remained unmatched. While unrecorded immune exposures were likely, the donors were nominally healthy when sampled. The TCR sequence derives from a male donor in good health and CMV-seronegative. The chain recombines TRBV2 with TRBJ2-3; TRBD1 aligns across 7 bases. The sequencing input was PBMCs. The DNA for the CDR3 is TGTGCCAGCAGAAGACAGGGTCACACAGATACGCAGTATTTT. Protein sequence: CASRRQGHTDTQYF.